This T cell receptor beta chain was profiled in a study of blood T cell repertoires in COVID-19. In the study overall: Samples came from the United States, Italy and Spain, spanning acute and convalescent COVID-19. From T cells, B-cell-depleted T cells, or PBMCs came the material, which was cDNA or gDNA.

Per the authors' pipeline: Using reference gene primer amplification, nucleated cell counts were estimated. Sequenced by immunoSEQ multiplex PCR; TCRdb stores in-frame clones only, minus some. That table furnishes V, J and clone size, whereas the DNA furnished D and trimming. The repertoire consists of a few hundred thousand clones, with roughly 88% occurring once and the leading ten covering about 1.4%. Unmatched junction bases numbered 9, after V lost 2 bases and J lost 12 bases. Looked up from germline, CDR1 is SGHVS and CDR2 is FQNEAQ. There are 15 residues in the CDR3. The clonotype originates from a woman between 35 and 50 years old who had recovered from COVID-19. Sequencing used peripheral blood. This chain uses TRBV7-8 with TRBJ2-1, with TRBD2 matching 11 bases. The CDR3 DNA follows: TGTGCCAGCAGCTTACAGGGACTAGCGGCAAGGGGGCAGTTCTTC. Encoded protein: CASSLQGLAARGQFF.